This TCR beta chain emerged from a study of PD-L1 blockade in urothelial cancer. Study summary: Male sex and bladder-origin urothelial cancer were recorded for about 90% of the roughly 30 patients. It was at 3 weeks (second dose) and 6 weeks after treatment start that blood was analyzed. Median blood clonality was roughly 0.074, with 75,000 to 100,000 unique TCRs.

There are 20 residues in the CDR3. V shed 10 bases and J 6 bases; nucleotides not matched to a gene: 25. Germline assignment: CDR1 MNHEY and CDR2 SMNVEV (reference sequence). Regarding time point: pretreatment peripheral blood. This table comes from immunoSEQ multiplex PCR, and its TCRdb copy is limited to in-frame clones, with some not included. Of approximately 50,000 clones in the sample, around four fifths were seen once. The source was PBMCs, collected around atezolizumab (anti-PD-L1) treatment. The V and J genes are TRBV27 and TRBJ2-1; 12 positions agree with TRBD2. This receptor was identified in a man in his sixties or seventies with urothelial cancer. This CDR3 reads CATINPLTSGRSSRFNEQFF. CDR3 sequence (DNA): TGTGCCACCATTAATCCTTTAACTAGCGGGAGGTCTTCTAGGTTCAATGAGCAGTTCTTC.